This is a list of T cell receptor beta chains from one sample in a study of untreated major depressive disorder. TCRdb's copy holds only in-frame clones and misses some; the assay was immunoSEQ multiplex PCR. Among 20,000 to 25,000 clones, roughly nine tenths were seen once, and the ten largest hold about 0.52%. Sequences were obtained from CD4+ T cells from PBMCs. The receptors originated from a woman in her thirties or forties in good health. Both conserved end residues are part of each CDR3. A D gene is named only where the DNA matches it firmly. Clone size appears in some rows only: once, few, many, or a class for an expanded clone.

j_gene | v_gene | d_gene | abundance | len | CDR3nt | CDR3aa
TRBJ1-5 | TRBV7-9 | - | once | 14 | TGTGCCAGCAGCTTAGGTAATAGCAATCAGCCCCAGCATTTT | CASSLGNSNQPQHF
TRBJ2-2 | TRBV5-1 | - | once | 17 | TGCGCCAGCCACCCCCCGGGACCGACGACCTCCACCGGGGAGCTGTTTTTT | CASHPPGPTTSTGELFF
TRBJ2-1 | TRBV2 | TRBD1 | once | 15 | TGTGCCAGCATTCCAAGACAGGGGGAATGGAATGAGCAGTTCTTC | CASIPRQGEWNEQFF
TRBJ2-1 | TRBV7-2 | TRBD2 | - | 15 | TGTGCCAGCAGCTTAGCAGCGGGAGCCTACAATGAGCAGTTCTTC | CASSLAAGAYNEQFF
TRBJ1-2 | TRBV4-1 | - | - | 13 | TGCGCCAGCAGCCAAGCGGGGAACTATGGCTACACCTTC | CASSQAGNYGYTF
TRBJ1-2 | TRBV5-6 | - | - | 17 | TGTGCCAGCAGCTTGGCCGCCCGGGCTCCAAACCAATATGGCTACACCTTC | CASSLAARAPNQYGYTF
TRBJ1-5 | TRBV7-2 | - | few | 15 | TGTGCCAGCAGGGAGGCAGGAGCTAGCAATCAGCCCCAGCATTTT | CASREAGASNQPQHF
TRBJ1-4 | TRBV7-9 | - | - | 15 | TGTGCCAGCAGCTTAGCGGGGGGCACTAATGAAAAACTGTTTTTT | CASSLAGGTNEKLFF
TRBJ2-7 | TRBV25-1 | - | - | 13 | TGTGCCAGCAGGGAGGCCGGATCCTACGAGCAGTACTTC | CASREAGSYEQYF
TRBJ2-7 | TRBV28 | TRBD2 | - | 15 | TGTGCCAGCAGTTCACATGGAGCGGCGGGAGACGAGCAGTACTTC | CASSSHGAAGDEQYF
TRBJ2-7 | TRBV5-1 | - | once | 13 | TGCGCCAGCAGCTTGGGAAGCTCCTACGAGCAGTACTTC | CASSLGSSYEQYF
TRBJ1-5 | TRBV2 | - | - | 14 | TGTGCCAGCAGGGGGGACGTTGCCGGTCAGCCCCAGCATTTT | CASRGDVAGQPQHF
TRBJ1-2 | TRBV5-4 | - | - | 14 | TGTGCCAGCAGCGTAGGAGGGGGACGGTATGGCTACACCTTC | CASSVGGGRYGYTF
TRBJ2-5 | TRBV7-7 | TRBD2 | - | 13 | TGTGCTAGCAGCTTTGCGGGGGATAAGACCCAGTACTTC | CASSFAGDKTQYF
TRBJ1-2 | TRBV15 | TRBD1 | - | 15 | TGTGCCACCAGCAGAGGGATGGGACAGAACTATGGCTACACCTTC | CATSRGMGQNYGYTF
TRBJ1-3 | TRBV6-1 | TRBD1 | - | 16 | TGTGCCAGCAGTGAACAGGGGACAGGGGCTGGAAACACCATATATTTT | CASSEQGTGAGNTIYF
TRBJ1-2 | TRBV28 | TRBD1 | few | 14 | TGTGCCAGCAGTGTAGACAGGGCGAACTATGGCTACACCTTC | CASSVDRANYGYTF
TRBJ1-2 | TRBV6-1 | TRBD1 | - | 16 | TGTGCCAGCAGTGCGAACCGGGACAGGGGATCGAGGGGCTACACCTTC | CASSANRDRGSRGYTF
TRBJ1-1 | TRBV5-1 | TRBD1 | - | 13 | TGCGCCAGCGGCAGGGGGGTGAACACTGAAGCTTTCTTT | CASGRGVNTEAFF
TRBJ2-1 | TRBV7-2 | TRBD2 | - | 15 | TGTGCCAGCAGCTTAGGACTAGCGAACCCCCGGGAGCAGTTCTTC | CASSLGLANPREQFF
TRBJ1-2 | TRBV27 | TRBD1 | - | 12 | TGTGCCAGCAGCACAGGGACAGGACTCTACACCTTC | CASSTGTGLYTF
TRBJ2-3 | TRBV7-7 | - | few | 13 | TGTGCCAGCAGCTTAGTATACACAGATACGCAGTATTTT | CASSLVYTDTQYF
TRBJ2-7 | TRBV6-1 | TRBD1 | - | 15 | TGTGCCAGCAGAAAGGGGCGGACAGGCGCCTACGAGCAGTACTTC | CASRKGRTGAYEQYF
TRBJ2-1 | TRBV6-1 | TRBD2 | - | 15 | TGTGCCAGCAGTCTTTTAGCGGGAGTGGAAGCTGAGCAGTTCTTC | CASSLLAGVEAEQFF
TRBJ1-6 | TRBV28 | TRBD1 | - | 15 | TGTGCCAGCAGTCCCGACAGGGTGGGTAATTCACCCCTCCACTTT | CASSPDRVGNSPLHF
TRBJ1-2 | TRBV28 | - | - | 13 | TGTGCCAGCAGTTTAGTGTCAGGAGGGGGCTACACCTTC | CASSLVSGGGYTF
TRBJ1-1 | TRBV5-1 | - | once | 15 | TGCGCCAGCAGCTCCTCAGGGGAGAGGTACACTGAAGCTTTCTTT | CASSSSGERYTEAFF
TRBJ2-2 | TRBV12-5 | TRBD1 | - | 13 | TGTGCTACCGGGACAGGGGTGACCGGGGAGCTGTTTTTT | CATGTGVTGELFF
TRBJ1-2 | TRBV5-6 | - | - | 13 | TGTGCCAGCAGTCAGACAGGCCCCTATGGCTACACCTTC | CASSQTGPYGYTF
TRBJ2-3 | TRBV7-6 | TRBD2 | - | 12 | TGTGCCAGCAGTCGCGGGGGGGGTACGCAGTATTTT | CASSRGGGTQYF
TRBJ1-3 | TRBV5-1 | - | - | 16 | TGCGCCAGCAGCTTAGGGGACACTACTTCTGGAAACACCATATATTTT | CASSLGDTTSGNTIYF
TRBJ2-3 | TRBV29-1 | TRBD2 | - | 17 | TGCAGCGTTGATGGGGATCGGGCGGGGGGTCGCACAGATACGCAGTATTTT | CSVDGDRAGGRTDTQYF
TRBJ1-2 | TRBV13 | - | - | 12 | TGTGCCAGCAGCTTGGACAGCTATGGCTACACCTTC | CASSLDSYGYTF
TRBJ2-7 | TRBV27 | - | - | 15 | TGTGCCAGCAGTTTATCGAAATTCAGGGGCCACGAGCAGTACTTC | CASSLSKFRGHEQYF
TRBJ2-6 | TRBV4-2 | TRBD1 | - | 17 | TGTGCCAGCAGCCAAGATTCGACAGGGTCTGGGGCCAACGTCCTGACTTTC | CASSQDSTGSGANVLTF
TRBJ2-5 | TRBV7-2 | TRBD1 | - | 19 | TGTGCCAGCAGCTTATATGGGCCCGACCGGGACAGGAAACAAGAGACCCAGTACTTC | CASSLYGPDRDRKQETQYF
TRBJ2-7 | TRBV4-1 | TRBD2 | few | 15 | TGCGCCAGCACCCAGGGACTAGCGGTATCCTACGAGCAGTACTTC | CASTQGLAVSYEQYF
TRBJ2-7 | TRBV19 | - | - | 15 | TGTGCCAGTAGTATGGGACGTATATCCTCCTACGAGCAGTACTTC | CASSMGRISSYEQYF
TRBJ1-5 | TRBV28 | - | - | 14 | TGTGCCAGCAGTTTGGCCTCCCTCGATCAGCCCCAGCATTTT | CASSLASLDQPQHF
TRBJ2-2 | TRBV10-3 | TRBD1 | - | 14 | TGTGCCATCAGTGAACAGGGGAAACCCGGGGAGCTGTTTTTT | CAISEQGKPGELFF
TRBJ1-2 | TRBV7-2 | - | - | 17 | TGTGCCAGCATCCCTACTTTAGCGGGATACTCATCGGTTGGCTACACCTTC | CASIPTLAGYSSVGYTF
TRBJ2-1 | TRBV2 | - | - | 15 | TGTGCCAGCAGGGCGGACGGCCCCTCCTACAATGAGCAGTTCTTC | CASRADGPSYNEQFF
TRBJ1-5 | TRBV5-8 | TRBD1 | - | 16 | TGTGCCAGCAGCCCTAGGACAGGGGGCACGGATCAGCCCCAGCATTTT | CASSPRTGGTDQPQHF
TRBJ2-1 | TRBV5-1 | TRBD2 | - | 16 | TGCGCCAGCAGCTTGGAGGCTAGCGGGCGGTACAATGAGCAGTTCTTC | CASSLEASGRYNEQFF
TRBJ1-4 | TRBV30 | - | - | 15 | TGTGCCTGGAGTGCCCTCTCGTTTTGGGATGAAAAACTGTTTTTT | CAWSALSFWDEKLFF
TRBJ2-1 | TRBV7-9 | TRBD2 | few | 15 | TGTGCCAGCAGTCCTAGCGGGGGCCCCTACAATGAGCAGTTCTTC | CASSPSGGPYNEQFF
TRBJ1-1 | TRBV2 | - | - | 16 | TGTGCCAGCAGTGAATTGGGCCAGGGAAAGGGGGTTCGAGCTTTCTTT | CASSELGQGKGVRAFF
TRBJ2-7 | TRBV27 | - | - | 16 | TGTGCCAGCAGTACCCGAGCGGGCCTAAGCTCCTACGAGCAGTACTTC | CASSTRAGLSSYEQYF
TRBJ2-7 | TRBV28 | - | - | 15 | TGTGCCAGCAGCCATAAGCGGCCCCGGTCCGACGAGCAGTACTTC | CASSHKRPRSDEQYF
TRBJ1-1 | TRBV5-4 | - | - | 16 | TGTGCCAGCAGCAAAGCGCTCGCAGGGGCGAACACTGAAGCTTTCTTT | CASSKALAGANTEAFF
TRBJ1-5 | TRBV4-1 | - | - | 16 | TGCGCCAGCAGCGTAGAGGACTCATCCAACTTTTGGCCCCAGCATTTT | CASSVEDSSNFWPQHF
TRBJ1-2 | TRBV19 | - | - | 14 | TGTGCCAGTAGTATACCCGGGACGGATTGGGGCTACACCTTC | CASSIPGTDWGYTF
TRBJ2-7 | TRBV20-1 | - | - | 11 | TGCAGTGCTAGGAGAGAGTACGAGCAGTACTTC | CSARREYEQYF
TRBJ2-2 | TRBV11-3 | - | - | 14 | TGTGCCAGCAGCTCGACAGCGAACACCGGGGAGCTGTTTTTT | CASSSTANTGELFF
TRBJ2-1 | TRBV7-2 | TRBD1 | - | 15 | TGTGCCAGCAGCTTAGGGGACAGGGTAAGCAATGAGCAGTTCTTC | CASSLGDRVSNEQFF